This TCR beta chain came from a study of low-dose radiotherapy and immunotherapy resistance in tumors. Turning to the study itself: Patients' oral aspirin dose was 300 mg daily across four cycles from cycle 1 day 1.

Time point defined: after trial treatment. Noted treatment: LDRT plus nivolumab, ipilimumab, low-dose cyclophosphamide and aspirin (RACIN trial). Both TCRalpha and TCRbeta chains were reverse transcribed with V-gene-specific primers. The TCRs were subjected to amplification over approximately 19 PCR cycles employing a constant-region primer in conjunction with a V-primer adapter. TCRdb independently ran MiXCR on the reads; one entry per CDR3 protein. Seen here are 95,000 to 100,000 distinct CDR3 sequences, 20% observed once, and the top ten hold 4.1%. Per germline, CDR1 KGHSH and CDR2 LQKENI. The CDR3 has 14 residues. The V end lost 2 bases, the J end lost 0 bases, and 7 bases lay between the germline ends.

The chain recombines TRBV18 with TRBJ1-1, with a possible D match to TRBD1 (5 bases). The receptor's source is a male donor with prostate cancer. The material sequenced was PBMCs, taken after low-dose radiotherapy plus immunotherapy. The CDR3 sequence: CASSPAGMNTEAFF. The CDR3 DNA reads as TGTGCCAGCTCACCAGCAGGGATGAACACTGAAGCTTTCTTT.